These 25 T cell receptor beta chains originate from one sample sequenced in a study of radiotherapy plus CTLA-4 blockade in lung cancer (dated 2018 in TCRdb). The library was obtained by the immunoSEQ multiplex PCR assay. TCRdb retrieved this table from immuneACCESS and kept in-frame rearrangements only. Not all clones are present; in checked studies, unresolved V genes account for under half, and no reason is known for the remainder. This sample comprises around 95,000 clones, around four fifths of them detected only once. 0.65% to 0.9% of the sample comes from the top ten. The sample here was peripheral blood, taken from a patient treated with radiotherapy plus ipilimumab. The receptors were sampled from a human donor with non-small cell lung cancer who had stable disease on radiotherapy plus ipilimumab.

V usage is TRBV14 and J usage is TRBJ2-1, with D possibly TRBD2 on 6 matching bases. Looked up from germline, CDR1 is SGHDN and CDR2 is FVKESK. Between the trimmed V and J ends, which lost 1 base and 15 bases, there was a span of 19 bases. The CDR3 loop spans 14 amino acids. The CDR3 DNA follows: TGTGCCAGCAGCCAAGGCCGGGACTCACTCGGGGGGTTCTTC. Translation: CASSQGRDSLGGFF.

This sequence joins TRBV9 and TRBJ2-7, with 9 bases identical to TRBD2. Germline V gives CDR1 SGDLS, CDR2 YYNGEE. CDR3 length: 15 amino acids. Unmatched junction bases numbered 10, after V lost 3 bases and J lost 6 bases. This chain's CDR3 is CASSGAFGTSFEQYF. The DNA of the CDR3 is TGTGCCAGCAGCGGGGCTTTCGGGACTAGCTTCGAGCAGTACTTC. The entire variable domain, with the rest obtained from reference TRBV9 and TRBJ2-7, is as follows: DSGVTQTPKHLITATGQRVTLRCSPRSGDLSVYWYQQSLDQGLQFLIQYYNGEERAKGNILERFSAQQFPDLHSELNLSSLELGDSALYFCASSGAFGTSFEQYFGPGTRLTVT.

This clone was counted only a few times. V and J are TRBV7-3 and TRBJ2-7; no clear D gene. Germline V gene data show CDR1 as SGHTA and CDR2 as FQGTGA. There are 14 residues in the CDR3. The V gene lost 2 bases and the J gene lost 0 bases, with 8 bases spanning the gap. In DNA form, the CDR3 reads TGTGCCAGCAGCTTAGGAATTAACTCCTACGAGCAGTACTTC. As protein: CASSLGINSYEQYF. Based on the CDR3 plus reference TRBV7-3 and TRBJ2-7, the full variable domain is GAGVSQTPSNKVTEKGKYVELRCDPISGHTALYWYRQSLGQGPEFLIYFQGTGAADDSGLPNDRFFAVRPEGSVSTLKIQRTERGDSAVYLCASSLGINSYEQYFGPGTRLTVT.

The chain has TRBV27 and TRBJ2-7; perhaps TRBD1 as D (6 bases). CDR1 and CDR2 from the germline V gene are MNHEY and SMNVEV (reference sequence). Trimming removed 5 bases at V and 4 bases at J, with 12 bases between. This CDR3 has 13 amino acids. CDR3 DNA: TGTGCCAGCAGTGGTACAGGGACATACGAGCAGTACTTC. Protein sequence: CASSGTGTYEQYF.

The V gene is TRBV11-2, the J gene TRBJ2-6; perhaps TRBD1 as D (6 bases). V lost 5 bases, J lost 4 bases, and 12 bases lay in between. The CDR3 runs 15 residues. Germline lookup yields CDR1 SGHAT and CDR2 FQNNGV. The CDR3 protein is CASSTQGSGANVLTF. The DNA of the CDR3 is TGTGCCAGCAGCACACAGGGTTCCGGGGCCAACGTCCTGACTTTC.

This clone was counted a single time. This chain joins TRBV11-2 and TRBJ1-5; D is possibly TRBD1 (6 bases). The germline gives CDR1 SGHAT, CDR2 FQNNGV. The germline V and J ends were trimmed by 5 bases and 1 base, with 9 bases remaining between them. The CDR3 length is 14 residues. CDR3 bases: TGTGCCAGCAGCGCCGGACAGAGCAATCAGCCCCAGCATTTT. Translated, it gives CASSAGQSNQPQHF.

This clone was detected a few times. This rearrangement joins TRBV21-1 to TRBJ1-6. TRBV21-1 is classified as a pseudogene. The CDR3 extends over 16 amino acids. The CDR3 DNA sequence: TGTGCCAGCAGGAAAGATGGACTTAGGTCCGCAACACCCCTCCACTTT. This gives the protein CASRKDGLRSATPLHF.

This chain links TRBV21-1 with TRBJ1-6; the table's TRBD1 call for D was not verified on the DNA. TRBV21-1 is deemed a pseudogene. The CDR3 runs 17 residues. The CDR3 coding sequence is TGTGCCAGCGGGGACAGCAACGTCTGGGTCTATAATTCACCCCTCCACTTT. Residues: CASGDSNVWVYNSPLHF.

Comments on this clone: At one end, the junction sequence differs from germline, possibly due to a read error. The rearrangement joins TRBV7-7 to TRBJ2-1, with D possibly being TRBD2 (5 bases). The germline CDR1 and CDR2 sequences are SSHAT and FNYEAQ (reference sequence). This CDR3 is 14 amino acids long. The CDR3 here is CASSLYEGNGEQFF. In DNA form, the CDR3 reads TGTGCTAGCAGCTTGTATGAGGGAAACGGTGAGCAGTTCTTC.

CDR3 residues: CASSPGGTGNSPLHF. The CDR3 DNA is TGTGCCAGCAGTCCGGGTGGGACAGGGAATTCACCCCTCCACTTT. The V call is TRBV28, the J call TRBJ1-6; 9 nucleotides agree with TRBD1. This CDR3 spans 15 amino acids. J was trimmed by 7 bases and V by 5 bases; bases with no gene match: 6. From germline, CDR1 is MDHEN and CDR2 SYDVKM. Full variable domain (rest looked up from reference TRBV28 and TRBJ1-6): DVKVTQSSRYLVKRTGEKVFLECVQDMDHENMFWYRQDPGLGLRLIYFSYDVKMKEKGDIPEGYSVSREKKERFSLILESASTNQTSMYLCASSPGGTGNSPLHFGNGTRLTVT.

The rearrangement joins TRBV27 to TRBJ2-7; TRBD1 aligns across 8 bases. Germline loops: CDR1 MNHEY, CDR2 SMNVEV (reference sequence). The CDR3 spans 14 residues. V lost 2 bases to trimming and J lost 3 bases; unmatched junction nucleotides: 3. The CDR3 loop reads CASSLQGQGYEQYF. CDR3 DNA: TGTGCCAGCAGTTTACAAGGACAGGGCTACGAGCAGTACTTC.

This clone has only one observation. The CDR3 reads CASSHASKFETQYF. The CDR3 bases are TGTGCCAGCAGCCACGCGAGTAAATTTGAGACCCAGTACTTC. This sequence joins TRBV5-4 and TRBJ2-5; D is unresolved. Trimming stripped 4 bases from V and 5 bases from J, with 15 bases between. CDR1 is SGHNT and CDR2 is YYREEE in the germline V gene (reference sequence). This CDR3 is built from 14 residues.

CDR3 amino acids: CASSLGDTLNYGYTF. Written as DNA, the CDR3 is TGTGCCAGCAGCTTGGGGGACACCCTTAACTATGGCTACACCTTC. J is TRBJ1-2 and V is TRBV11-2; D might be TRBD1 (6 bases). CDR3 length equals 15 residues. The V gene lost 3 bases and the J gene lost 1 base, with 12 bases spanning the gap. Germline V gives CDR1 SGHAT, CDR2 FQNNGV.

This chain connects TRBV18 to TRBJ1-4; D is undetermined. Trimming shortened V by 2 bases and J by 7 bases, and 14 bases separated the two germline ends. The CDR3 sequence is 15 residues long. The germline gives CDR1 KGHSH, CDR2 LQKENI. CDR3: CASSPGLSGVEKLFF. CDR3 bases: TGTGCCAGCTCACCAGGGCTTTCTGGGGTTGAAAAACTGTTTTTT. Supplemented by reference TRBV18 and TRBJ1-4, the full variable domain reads NAGVMQNPRHLVRRRGQEARLRCSPMKGHSHVYWYRQLPEEGLKFMVYLQKENIIDESGMPKERFSAEFPKEGPSILRIQQVVRGDSAAYFCASSPGLSGVEKLFFGSGTQLSVL.

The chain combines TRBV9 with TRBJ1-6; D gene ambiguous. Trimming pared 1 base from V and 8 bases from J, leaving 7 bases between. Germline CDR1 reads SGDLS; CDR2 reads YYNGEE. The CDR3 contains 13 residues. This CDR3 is CASSVNWDSPLHF. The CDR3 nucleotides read TGTGCCAGCAGCGTAAACTGGGATTCACCCCTCCACTTT.

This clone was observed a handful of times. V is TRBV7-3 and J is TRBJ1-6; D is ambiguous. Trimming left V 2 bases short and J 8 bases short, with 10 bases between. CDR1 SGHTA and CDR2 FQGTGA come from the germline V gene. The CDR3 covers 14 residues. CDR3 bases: TGTGCCAGCAGCTTACTCCCCCAAGATTCACCCCTCCACTTT. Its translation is CASSLLPQDSPLHF. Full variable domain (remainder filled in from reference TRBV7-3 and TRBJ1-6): GAGVSQTPSNKVTEKGKYVELRCDPISGHTALYWYRQSLGQGPEFLIYFQGTGAADDSGLPNDRFFAVRPEGSVSTLKIQRTERGDSAVYLCASSLLPQDSPLHFGNGTRLTVT.

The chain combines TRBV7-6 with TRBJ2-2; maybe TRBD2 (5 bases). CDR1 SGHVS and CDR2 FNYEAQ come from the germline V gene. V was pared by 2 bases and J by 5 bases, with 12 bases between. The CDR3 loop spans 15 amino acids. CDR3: CASSLRGSLTGELFF. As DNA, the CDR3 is TGTGCCAGCAGCTTACGAGGGAGTTTAACCGGGGAGCTGTTTTTT.

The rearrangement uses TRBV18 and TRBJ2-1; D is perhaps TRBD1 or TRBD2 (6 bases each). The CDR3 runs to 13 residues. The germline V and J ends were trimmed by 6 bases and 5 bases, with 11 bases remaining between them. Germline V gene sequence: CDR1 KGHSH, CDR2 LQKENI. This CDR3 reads CASSRGQDNEQFF. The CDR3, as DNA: TGTGCCAGCTCCCGGGGGCAAGACAATGAGCAGTTCTTC. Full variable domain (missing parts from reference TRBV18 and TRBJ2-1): NAGVMQNPRHLVRRRGQEARLRCSPMKGHSHVYWYRQLPEEGLKFMVYLQKENIIDESGMPKERFSAEFPKEGPSILRIQQVVRGDSAAYFCASSRGQDNEQFFGPGTRLTVL.

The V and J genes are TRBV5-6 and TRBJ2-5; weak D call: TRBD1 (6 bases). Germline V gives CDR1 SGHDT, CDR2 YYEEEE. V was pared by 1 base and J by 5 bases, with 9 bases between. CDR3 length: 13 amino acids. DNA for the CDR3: TGTGCCAGCAGCTTGAACAGGGAGGAGACCCAGTACTTC. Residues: CASSLNREETQYF.

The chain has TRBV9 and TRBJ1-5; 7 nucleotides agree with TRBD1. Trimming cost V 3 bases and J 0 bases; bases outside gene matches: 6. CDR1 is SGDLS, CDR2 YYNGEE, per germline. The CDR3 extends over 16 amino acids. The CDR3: CASSAGTVNSNQPQHF. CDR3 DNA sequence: TGTGCCAGCAGCGCCGGGACAGTGAATAGCAATCAGCCCCAGCATTTT.

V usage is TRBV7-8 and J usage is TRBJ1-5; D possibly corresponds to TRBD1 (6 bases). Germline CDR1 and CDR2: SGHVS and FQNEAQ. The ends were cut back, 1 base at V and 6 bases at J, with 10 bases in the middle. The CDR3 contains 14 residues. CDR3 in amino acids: CASSLDWGPQPQHF. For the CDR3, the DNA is TGTGCCAGCAGCTTAGACTGGGGGCCTCAGCCCCAGCATTTT.

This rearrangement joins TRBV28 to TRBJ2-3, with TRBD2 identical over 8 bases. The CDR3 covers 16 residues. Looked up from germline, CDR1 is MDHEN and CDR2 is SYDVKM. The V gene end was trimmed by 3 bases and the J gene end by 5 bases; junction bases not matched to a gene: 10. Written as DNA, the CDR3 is TGTGCCAGCAGTTTGCGCTCCGGGGGGGCAAGAGATACGCAGTATTTT. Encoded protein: CASSLRSGGARDTQYF.

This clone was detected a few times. The CDR3 bases are TGTGCCAGCAGTGTATCGTCAGGGAAGATGGCAACGGAAGCTTTCTTT. Translation: CASSVSSGKMATEAFF. V and J are TRBV2 and TRBJ1-1, with D possibly being TRBD1 (5 bases). There are 16 residues in the CDR3. Looked up from germline, CDR1 is SNHLY and CDR2 is FYNNEI. With 4 bases removed from V and 8 bases from J, the gap between germline ends came to 23 bases.

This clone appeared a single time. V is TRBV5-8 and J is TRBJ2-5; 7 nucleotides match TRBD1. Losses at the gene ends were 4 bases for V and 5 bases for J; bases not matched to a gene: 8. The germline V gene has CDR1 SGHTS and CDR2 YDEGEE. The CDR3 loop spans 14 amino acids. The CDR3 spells CASSPRDSLETQYF. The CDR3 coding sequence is TGTGCCAGCAGCCCTAGGGACAGTTTGGAGACCCAGTACTTC.

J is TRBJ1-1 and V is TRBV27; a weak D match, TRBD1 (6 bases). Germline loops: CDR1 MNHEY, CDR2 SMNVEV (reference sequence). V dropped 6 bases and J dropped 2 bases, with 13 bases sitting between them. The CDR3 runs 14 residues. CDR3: CASRRADRNTEAFF. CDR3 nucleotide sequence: TGTGCCAGCAGGAGAGCGGACAGAAACACTGAAGCTTTCTTT.